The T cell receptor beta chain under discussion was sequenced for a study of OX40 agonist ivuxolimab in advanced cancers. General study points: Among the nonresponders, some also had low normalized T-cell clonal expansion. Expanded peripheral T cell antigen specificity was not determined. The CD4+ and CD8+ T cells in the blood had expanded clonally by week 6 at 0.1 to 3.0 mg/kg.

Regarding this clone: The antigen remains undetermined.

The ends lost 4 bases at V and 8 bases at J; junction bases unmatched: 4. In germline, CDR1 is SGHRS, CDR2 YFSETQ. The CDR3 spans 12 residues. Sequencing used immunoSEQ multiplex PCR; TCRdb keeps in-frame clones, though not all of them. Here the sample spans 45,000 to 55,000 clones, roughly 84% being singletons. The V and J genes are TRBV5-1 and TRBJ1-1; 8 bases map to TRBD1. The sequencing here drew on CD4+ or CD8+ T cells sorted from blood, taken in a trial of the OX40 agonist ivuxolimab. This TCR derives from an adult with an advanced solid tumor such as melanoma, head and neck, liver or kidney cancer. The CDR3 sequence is CASSADRGEAFF. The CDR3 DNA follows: TGCGCCAGCAGCGCAGACAGGGGAGAAGCTTTCTTT.